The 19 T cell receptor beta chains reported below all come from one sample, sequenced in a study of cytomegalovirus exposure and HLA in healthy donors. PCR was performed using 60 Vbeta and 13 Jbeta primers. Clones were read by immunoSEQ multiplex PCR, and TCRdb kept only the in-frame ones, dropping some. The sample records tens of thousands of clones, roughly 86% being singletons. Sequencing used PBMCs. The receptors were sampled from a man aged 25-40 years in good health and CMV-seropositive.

The CDR3 coding sequence is TGCGCCAGCAGTTTAACAGGGGTCGATAATGAAAAACTGTTTTTT. Protein sequence: CASSLTGVDNEKLFF. The chain has TRBV5-1 and TRBJ1-4, with TRBD1 matching over 7 bases. After removal of 5 bases from V and 4 bases from J, the junction contained 8 bases not matched to a gene. The CDR3 runs to 15 residues. Germline assignment: CDR1 SGHRS and CDR2 YFSETQ.

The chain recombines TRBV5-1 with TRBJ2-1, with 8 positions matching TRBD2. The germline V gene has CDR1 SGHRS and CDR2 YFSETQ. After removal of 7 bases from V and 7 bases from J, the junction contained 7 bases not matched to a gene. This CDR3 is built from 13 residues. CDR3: CASGSGGINEQFF. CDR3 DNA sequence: TGCGCCAGCGGGTCGGGAGGGATAAATGAGCAGTTCTTC.

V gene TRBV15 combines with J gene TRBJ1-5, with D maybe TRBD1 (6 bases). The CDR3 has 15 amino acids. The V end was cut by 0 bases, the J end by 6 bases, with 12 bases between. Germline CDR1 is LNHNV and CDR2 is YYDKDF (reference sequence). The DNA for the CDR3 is TGTGCCACCAGCAGAGATCCGGGGGGCGGTCAGCCCCAGCATTTT. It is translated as CATSRDPGGGQPQHF.

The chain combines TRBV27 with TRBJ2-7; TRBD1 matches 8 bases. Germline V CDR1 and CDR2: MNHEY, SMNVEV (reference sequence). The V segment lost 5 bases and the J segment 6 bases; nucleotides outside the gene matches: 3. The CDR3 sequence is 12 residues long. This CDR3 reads CASSIGTGEQYF. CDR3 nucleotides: TGTGCCAGCAGTATAGGGACAGGCGAGCAGTACTTC.

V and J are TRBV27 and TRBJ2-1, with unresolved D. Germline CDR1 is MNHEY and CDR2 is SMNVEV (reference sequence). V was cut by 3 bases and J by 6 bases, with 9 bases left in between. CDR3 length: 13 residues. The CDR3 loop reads CASSLGTFNEQFF. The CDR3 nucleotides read TGTGCCAGCAGTTTGGGCACGTTCAATGAGCAGTTCTTC.

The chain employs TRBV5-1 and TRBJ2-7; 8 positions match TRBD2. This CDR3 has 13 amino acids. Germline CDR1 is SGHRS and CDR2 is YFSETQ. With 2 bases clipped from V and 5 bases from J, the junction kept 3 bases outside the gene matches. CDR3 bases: TGCGCCAGCAGCTTACAGCGGGAGAACGAGCAGTACTTC. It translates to CASSLQRENEQYF.

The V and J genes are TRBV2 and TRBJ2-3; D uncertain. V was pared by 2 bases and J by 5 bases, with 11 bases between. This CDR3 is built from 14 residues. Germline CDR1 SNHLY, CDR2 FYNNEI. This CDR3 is CASSERVGVDTQYF. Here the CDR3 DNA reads TGTGCCAGCAGTGAACGGGTTGGCGTAGATACGCAGTATTTT.

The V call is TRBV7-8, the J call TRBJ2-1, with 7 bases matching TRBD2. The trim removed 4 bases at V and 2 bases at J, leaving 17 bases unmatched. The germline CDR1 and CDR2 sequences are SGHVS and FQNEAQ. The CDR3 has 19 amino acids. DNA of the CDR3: TGTGCCAGCAGCTCCTCCCACCGAGGGCGGGAGATTGCCTACAATGAGCAGTTCTTC. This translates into CASSSSHRGREIAYNEQFF.

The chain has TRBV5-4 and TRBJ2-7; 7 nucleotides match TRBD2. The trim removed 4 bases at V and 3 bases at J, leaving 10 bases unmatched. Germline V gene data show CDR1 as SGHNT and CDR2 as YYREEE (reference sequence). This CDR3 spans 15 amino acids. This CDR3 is CASSIPGRGGYEQYF. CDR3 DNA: TGTGCCAGCAGCATCCCGGGGAGGGGAGGCTACGAGCAGTACTTC.

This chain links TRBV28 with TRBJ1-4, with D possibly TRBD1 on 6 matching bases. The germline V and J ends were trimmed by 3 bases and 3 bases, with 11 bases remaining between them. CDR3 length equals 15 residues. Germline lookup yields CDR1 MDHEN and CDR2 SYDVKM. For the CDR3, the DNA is TGTGCCAGCAGTTTCCCCCAGGGGCCTAATGAAAAACTGTTTTTT. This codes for CASSFPQGPNEKLFF.

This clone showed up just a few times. CDR3 protein: CASSSRPEDTGELFF. The CDR3 region has the DNA TGTGCCAGCAGCTCCCGACCCGAGGATACCGGGGAGCTGTTTTTT. V is TRBV11-2 and J is TRBJ2-2; no definite D call. The CDR3 has 15 amino acids. Germline lookup yields CDR1 SGHAT and CDR2 FQNNGV. V gave up 4 bases and J gave up 5 bases, with 14 bases separating them.

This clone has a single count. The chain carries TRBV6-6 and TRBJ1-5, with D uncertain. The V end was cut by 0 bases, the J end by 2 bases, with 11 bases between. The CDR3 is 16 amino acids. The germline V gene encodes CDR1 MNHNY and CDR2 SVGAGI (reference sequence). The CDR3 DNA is TGTGCCAGCAGTTACTCGAATTCGGTTCGCAATCAGCCCCAGCATTTT. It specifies CASSYSNSVRNQPQHF.

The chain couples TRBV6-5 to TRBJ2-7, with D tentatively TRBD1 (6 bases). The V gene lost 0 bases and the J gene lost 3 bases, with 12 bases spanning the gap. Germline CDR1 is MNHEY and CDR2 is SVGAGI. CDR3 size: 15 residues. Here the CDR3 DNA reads TGTGCCAGCAGTTACTCACACCGGACAGACTACGAGCAGTACTTC. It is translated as CASSYSHRTDYEQYF.

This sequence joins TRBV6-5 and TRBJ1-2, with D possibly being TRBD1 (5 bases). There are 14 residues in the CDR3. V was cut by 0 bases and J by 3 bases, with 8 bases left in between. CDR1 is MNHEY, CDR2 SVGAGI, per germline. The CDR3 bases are TGTGCCAGCAGTTACTCATCAGGGTACTATGGCTACACCTTC. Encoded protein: CASSYSSGYYGYTF.

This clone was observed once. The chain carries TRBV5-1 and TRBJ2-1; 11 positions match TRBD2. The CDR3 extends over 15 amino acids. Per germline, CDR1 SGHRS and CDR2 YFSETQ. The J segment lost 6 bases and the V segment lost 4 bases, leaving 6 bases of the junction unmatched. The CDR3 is CASSLGTSGTNEQFF. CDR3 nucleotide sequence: TGCGCCAGCAGCCTAGGGACTAGCGGTACCAATGAGCAGTTCTTC.

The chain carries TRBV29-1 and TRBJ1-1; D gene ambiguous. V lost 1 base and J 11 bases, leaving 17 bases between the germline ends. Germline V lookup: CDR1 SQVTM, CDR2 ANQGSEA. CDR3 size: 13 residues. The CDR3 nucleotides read TGCAGCGTTGAAGGGGCAGCGGGAGGGTGGGCTTTCTTT. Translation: CSVEGAAGGWAFF.

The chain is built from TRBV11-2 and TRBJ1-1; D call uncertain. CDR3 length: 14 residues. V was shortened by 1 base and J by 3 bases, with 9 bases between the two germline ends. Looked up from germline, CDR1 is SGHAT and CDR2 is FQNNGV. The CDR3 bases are TGTGCCAGCAGCTTAGGGTACAGCCACACTGAAGCTTTCTTT. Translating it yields CASSLGYSHTEAFF.

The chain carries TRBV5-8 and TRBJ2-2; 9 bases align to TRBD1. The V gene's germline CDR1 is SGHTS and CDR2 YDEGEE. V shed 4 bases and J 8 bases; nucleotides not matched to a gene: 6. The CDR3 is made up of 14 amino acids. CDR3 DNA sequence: TGTGCCAGCAGCCGCCGGACAGGGGTAGGGGAGCTGTTTTTT. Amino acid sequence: CASSRRTGVGELFF.

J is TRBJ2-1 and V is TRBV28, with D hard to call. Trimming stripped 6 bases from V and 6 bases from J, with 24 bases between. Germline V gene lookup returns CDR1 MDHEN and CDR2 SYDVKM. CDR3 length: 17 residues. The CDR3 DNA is TGTGCCAGCAGCACCCCCTTCCATCCCTCTAGTAGCAATGAGCAGTTCTTC. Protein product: CASSTPFHPSSSNEQFF.